These T cell receptor beta chains were read from a single sample in a study of blood T cell repertoires in COVID-19. The assay was immunoSEQ multiplex PCR, and TCRdb's table has in-frame clones only and misses some. This sample has about 240,000 clones, with around 83% found just once. Sequenced: peripheral blood. These receptor sequences come from a woman of 80 years or more with acute or convalescent COVID-19. The CDR3 runs from the conserved cysteine through the conserved F or W. D genes are given only for firm matches. Clone size, where shown, is once, few, many, or a class for clones that have expanded.

cdr3_length j_call d_call clone_size v_call cdr3_nt cdr3_aa
15 TRBJ1-2 TRBD1 . TRBV7-7 TGTGCTAGCAGCCCGATACAGGGGGGGATGTATGGCTACACCTTC CASSPIQGGMYGYTF
17 TRBJ2-2 TRBD2 . TRBV5-4 TGTGCCAGCCGCATCCGGGGCGGGGGTTCGAACACCGGGGAGCTGTTTTTT CASRIRGGGSNTGELFF
14 TRBJ2-1 TRBD1 . TRBV2 TGTGCCAGCAGCCCGGGACAGGGTCATGCGGAGCAGTTCTTC CASSPGQGHAEQFF
13 TRBJ1-6 . . TRBV19 TGTGCCAGTAGTCAACAGGGTGGTTCACCCCTCCACTTT CASSQQGGSPLHF
15 TRBJ2-3 . . TRBV28 TGTGCCAGCAGCCTCCAGGGAGGTGGTACAGATACGCAGTATTTT CASSLQGGGTDTQYF
15 TRBJ1-5 . . TRBV9 TGTGCCAGCAGCGCCGGACAGTGGGGCGGTCAGCCCCAGCATTTT CASSAGQWGGQPQHF
13 TRBJ1-1 . . TRBV12-3/TRBV12-4 TGTGCCAGCACCCCCATTAGACCGGGAGGGGCTTTCTTT CASTPIRPGGAFF
17 TRBJ1-2 . . TRBV6-1 TGTGCCAGCAGTGAAATGTTCGGAGGGGGGGACATCTATGGCTACACCTTC CASSEMFGGGDIYGYTF
11 TRBJ1-2 . . TRBV20-1 TGCAGTGCTAGCCAGGGGCATGACTACACCTTC CSASQGHDYTF
14 TRBJ1-6 . . TRBV19 TGTGCCAGTAGTAAACGACAGCTTTCCTCACCCCTCCACTTT CASSKRQLSSPLHF
17 TRBJ2-1 TRBD2 . TRBV4-1 TGCGCCAGCAGCCAAGATCTTGGACTAGCGGGGGGGGGTGAGCAGTTCTTC CASSQDLGLAGGGEQFF
16 TRBJ2-3 TRBD1 . TRBV3-1/TRBV3-2 TGTGCCAGCAGCCAAGATTTGGGACAGAGCACAGATACGCAGTATTTT CASSQDLGQSTDTQYF
15 TRBJ2-2 TRBD2 . TRBV9 TGTGCCAGCAGCGTTCAGACAGTAGCGGGCGGGGAGCTGTTTTTT CASSVQTVAGGELFF
19 TRBJ2-3 TRBD2 . TRBV3-1/TRBV3-2 TGTGCCAGCAGCCAAGATCTTCCGGGACTAGCGGGCGCTGAAGATACGCAGTATTTT CASSQDLPGLAGAEDTQYF
18 TRBJ1-5 . . TRBV7-7 TGTGCTAGCAGCTTCGTCCTCGGGTCAAGTCTTAGCAATCAGCCCCAGCATTTT CASSFVLGSSLSNQPQHF
13 TRBJ1-4 . . TRBV19 TGTGCCAGCCGGGACAAGGCCAATGAAAAACTGTTTTTT CASRDKANEKLFF
15 TRBJ2-7 . few TRBV5-1 TGCGCCAGCAGCTTTCAACAGGGATTCTCCTACGAGCAGTACTTC CASSFQQGFSYEQYF
14 TRBJ1-3 . few TRBV3-1/TRBV3-2 TGTGCCAGCAGCCAAGGGCGGTCTGGAAACACCATATATTTT CASSQGRSGNTIYF
18 TRBJ2-5 . once TRBV4-1 TGCGCCAGCAGCCAAGATCCCCCAGCACGGGCTAGGGGAGAGACCCAGTACTTC CASSQDPPARARGETQYF
16 TRBJ2-3 TRBD2 . TRBV5-1 TGCGCCAGCAGCCCCTTGGGGCGGGGGGGGGCAGATACGCAGTATTTT CASSPLGRGGADTQYF
13 TRBJ1-2 . . TRBV5-5 TGTGCCAGCAGCTTTTCTGGGAGTGGCGGCTACACCTTC CASSFSGSGGYTF
15 TRBJ2-3 TRBD2 . TRBV30 TGTGCCTGGGGTAGACTAGCGGGGGAGAAGTATACGCAGTATTTT CAWGRLAGEKYTQYF
13 TRBJ2-7 TRBD1 few TRBV6-5 TGTGCCAGCAACGGACAGGGATGGTACGAGCAGTACTTC CASNGQGWYEQYF
14 TRBJ2-3 TRBD2 . TRBV5-1 TGCGCCAGCAGATGGACTAGCGGGGCCGATACGCAGTATTTT CASRWTSGADTQYF
14 TRBJ1-2 . . TRBV28 TGTGCCAGCAGTTTATCGGGAGGGAACTATGGCTACACCTTC CASSLSGGNYGYTF